This T cell receptor (beta chain) stems from a study of blood T cell repertoires in COVID-19. The overall study: Samples of COVID-19 (acute and convalescent) were obtained from the United States, Italy and Spain. PBMCs, B-cell-depleted T cells, or T cells were the source of the cDNA or gDNA that made up the material.

In the source study's methods: Estimated nucleated cell counts came from reference gene primer amplification. Method: immunoSEQ multiplex PCR; TCRdb's copy keeps in-frame clones and lacks some. That table gives V, J and clone size, and the DNA gave D and trimming. The sample yields tens of thousands of clones, around nine tenths seen once. The CDR3 loop spans 14 amino acids. Germline V CDR1 and CDR2: MNHEY, SVGAGI. This clone was seen just once. A read error may produce the germline difference seen at one junction end. The sequenced sample was peripheral blood. The TCR sequence derives from a woman older than 75 with active or convalescent COVID-19. The gene calls are TRBV6-5 and TRBJ1-4; 8 positions agree with TRBD1. The CDR3 reads CATAQGATNEKLFF. CDR3 DNA: TGTGCCACTGCCCAGGGGGCAACGAATGAAAAACTGTTTTTT.